This TCR beta chain was observed in a study of shared clonotypes between healthy human individuals. Study overall: Each donor had three CD4 naive, three CD4 memory, two CD8 naive and one CD8 memory plate. Study-level points and caveats: Expectations were that clonotype sharing among donors would be affected by sequencing depth.

The CDR3 length is 14 residues. The J segment lost 1 base and the V segment lost 4 bases, leaving 1 base of the junction unmatched. From germline, CDR1 is MDHEN and CDR2 SYDVKM. About this clone itself: As yet, its antigen is unknown. The sample holds other DNA sequences that translate to the same CDR3.

TCRdb's table, derived via immunoSEQ multiplex PCR, lists solely in-frame clones and lacks some. Of approximately 1.5 million clones in the sample, less than 99% were seen once. J is TRBJ2-1 and V is TRBV28; 7 positions agree with TRBD2. The sequencing sample was made of naive CD4+ T cells sorted from blood. Subset described: CD45RA+ positively selected. The receptor was derived from a man younger than 45 in good health. The CDR3 DNA reads as TGTGCCAGCAGTTGGGGGGGATCCTACAATGAGCAGTTCTTC. It is translated as CASSWGGSYNEQFF.